One sample yielded the 24 T cell receptor beta chains listed below, sequenced in a study of shared clonotypes between healthy human individuals. Generated by immunoSEQ multiplex PCR, the TCRdb table keeps only in-frame clones and is missing some. This sample has approximately 500,000 clones, with around four fifths found just once. The sample taken for sequencing was PBMCs. All receptors come from a woman between 40 and 50 years old in good health. Some clones in this sample may be carry-over from other donors' samples.

V is TRBV7-3 and J is TRBJ2-3; 8 bases match TRBD2. The CDR3 runs to 15 residues. In germline, CDR1 is SGHTA, CDR2 FQGTGA. J gave up 6 bases and V 2 bases, and 7 bases lay outside the gene matches. For the CDR3, the DNA is TGTGCCAGCAGCTTACTAACTAGCGGCTCCGATACGCAGTATTTT. This gives the protein CASSLLTSGSDTQYF. Looking up the rest from reference TRBV7-3 and TRBJ2-3 gives the full variable domain: GAGVSQTPSNKVTEKGKYVELRCDPISGHTALYWYRQSLGQGPEFLIYFQGTGAADDSGLPNDRFFAVRPEGSVSTLKIQRTERGDSAVYLCASSLLTSGSDTQYFGPGTRLTVL.

The genes are TRBV6-1 and TRBJ2-1; D is possibly TRBD1 or TRBD2 (5 bases each). Looked up from germline, CDR1 is MNHNS and CDR2 is SASEGT. The CDR3 runs to 14 residues. Trimming took 2 bases from V and 9 from J, leaving 14 bases between them. The CDR3 DNA is TGTGCCAGCAGTGAACAGGGCAATCGGGGTGAGCAGTTCTTC. Encoded protein: CASSEQGNRGEQFF.

The chain carries TRBV9 and TRBJ1-2, with TRBD1 matching over 9 bases. V trimming: 3 bases; J trimming: 4 bases; junction bases outside the gene matches: 10. This CDR3 spans 16 amino acids. Germline assignment: CDR1 SGDLS and CDR2 YYNGEE. As DNA, the CDR3 is TGTGCCAGCAGCGGAACGGGGACAGGGAAGGGCTATGGCTACACCTTC. It translates to CASSGTGTGKGYGYTF.

There are a few counts of this clone. This chain joins TRBV18 and TRBJ1-5; 8 bases are a match to TRBD1. Germline V CDR1 and CDR2: KGHSH, LQKENI. The CDR3 has 15 residues. Trimming took 5 bases from V and 9 from J; bases not matched to a gene: 12. For the CDR3, the DNA is TGTGCCAGCTCAAGCGGAGACAGGGGCGGGAGGCCCCAGCATTTT. Encoded protein: CASSSGDRGGRPQHF.

The chain employs TRBV5-1 and TRBJ2-7, with 7 positions matching TRBD1. With V trimmed by 4 bases and J by 1 base, 11 bases remained unmatched. The CDR3 consists of 16 residues. Germline V CDR1 and CDR2: SGHRS, YFSETQ. CDR3 region: CASSRVTGVGSYEQYF. The CDR3 DNA sequence: TGCGCCAGCAGCCGAGTCACAGGGGTGGGGTCCTACGAGCAGTACTTC.

The chain carries TRBV5-4 and TRBJ2-2, with D possibly being TRBD1 or TRBD2 (6 bases each). The CDR3 contains 16 residues. The germline gives CDR1 SGHNT, CDR2 YYREEE (reference sequence). V was clipped by 3 bases and J by 5 bases, with 17 bases between them. The CDR3 loop reads CASSSRRGPGTGELFF. The CDR3 coding sequence is TGTGCCAGCAGCTCTCGACGGGGGCCAGGGACCGGGGAGCTGTTTTTT.

The chain is built from TRBV7-2 and TRBJ2-5; 10 bases agree with TRBD1. Trimming took 7 bases from V and 4 from J; bases not matched to a gene: 3. The CDR3 spans 13 residues. Germline V CDR1 and CDR2: SGHTA, FQGNSA. For the CDR3, the DNA is TGTGCCAGCACCAGGGACAGGGGAGAGACCCAGTACTTC. This translates into CASTRDRGETQYF.

The chain links TRBV10-2 to TRBJ2-1; tentatively, D is TRBD2 (6 bases). The CDR3 runs 16 residues. Trimming took 3 bases from V and 8 from J, leaving 20 bases between them. CDR1 is WSHSY, CDR2 SAAADI, per germline. CDR3 coding DNA: TGCGCCAGCAGTGACCCCGCCAGCGGGCGAGGGTATGAGCAGTTCTTC. This encodes CASSDPASGRGYEQFF.

The chain joins TRBV5-4 to TRBJ2-3, with 8 nucleotides matching TRBD1. This CDR3 region has 15 residues. The germline gives CDR1 SGHNT, CDR2 YYREEE (reference sequence). Germline trimming cut 0 bases from V and 2 bases from J; bases unmatched to any gene: 2. CDR3 sequence: CASSLDRGYTDTQYF. The CDR3 nucleotides read TGTGCCAGCAGCTTGGACAGGGGGTACACAGATACGCAGTATTTT.

V gene TRBV7-9 combines with J gene TRBJ2-7, with TRBD1 matching over 9 bases. Germline V gene lookup returns CDR1 SEHNR and CDR2 FQNEAQ (reference sequence). There are 15 residues in the CDR3. J was trimmed by 4 bases and V by 4 bases; bases with no gene match: 8. CDR3 coding DNA: TGTGCCAGCAGCTCCTACGGACAGGGGCTTTACGAGCAGTACTTC. Protein: CASSSYGQGLYEQYF. Using reference TRBV7-9 and TRBJ2-7 for the parts outside the CDR3, the full variable domain is DTGVSQNPRHKITKRGQNVTFRCDPISEHNRLYWYRQTLGQGPEFLTYFQNEAQLEKSRLLSDRFSAERPKGSFSTLEIQRTEQGDSAMYLCASSSYGQGLYEQYFGPGTRLTVT.

This chain links TRBV6-4 with TRBJ2-2; 7 bases map to TRBD1. The V and J ends lost 2 bases and 1 base, in that order; junction bases with no gene match: 25. The germline V gene encodes CDR1 MRHNA and CDR2 SNTAGT. The CDR3 is 23 amino acids. This chain's CDR3 is CASSDLDMGTVPFVVVNTGELFF. CDR3 nucleotides: TGTGCCAGCAGTGACCTCGATATGGGGACAGTACCCTTTGTTGTAGTGAACACCGGGGAGCTGTTTTTT.

The DNA of the CDR3 is TGTGCCAGCAGCGTGATTCCCGGGACGGCCAATGAAAAACTGTTTTTT. Translated: CASSVIPGTANEKLFF. The V call is TRBV5-8, the J call TRBJ1-4; possibly TRBD1 for D (5 bases). The CDR3 is 16 amino acids. CDR1 SGHTS and CDR2 YDEGEE come from the germline V gene. The V gene lost 4 bases and the J gene lost 5 bases, with 18 bases spanning the gap.

V usage is TRBV5-8 and J usage is TRBJ1-5, with D possibly being TRBD1 (6 bases). Germline V gene lookup returns CDR1 SGHTS and CDR2 YDEGEE. This CDR3 has 17 amino acids. Trimming took off 2 bases at V and 0 bases at J, with 15 bases between the two ends. CDR3 region: CASSFRQEGYSNQPQHF. The CDR3 DNA reads TGTGCCAGCAGCTTCAGACAGGAGGGTTATAGCAATCAGCCCCAGCATTTT.

The chain is built from TRBV28 and TRBJ2-3, with D perhaps assigned TRBD1 or TRBD2 (5 bases each). Trimming left V 7 bases short and J 6 bases short, with 14 bases between. This CDR3 contains 13 residues. Per the germline V gene, CDR1 is MDHEN and CDR2 is SYDVKM. CDR3 DNA: TGTGCCAGCACCCCAGGGCCTAGCGATACGCAGTATTTT. Translation: CASTPGPSDTQYF.

This chain connects TRBV7-2 to TRBJ1-1, with D uncertain. Germline-derived CDR1 and CDR2 are SGHTA and FQGNSA. The CDR3 runs to 13 residues. Deletions cut 10 bases from V and 1 base from J, with 13 bases between. CDR3 nucleotide sequence: TGTGCCAAACAGAGGTGGGGGAACACTGAAGCTTTCTTT. Translation: CAKQRWGNTEAFF.

V is TRBV7-2 and J is TRBJ1-2; D unclear. CDR1 SGHTA and CDR2 FQGNSA come from the germline V gene. The CDR3 has 16 amino acids. Trimming took off 1 base at V and 5 bases at J, with 17 bases between the two ends. The chain's CDR3 is CASSLESPTMGYGYTF. The CDR3 nucleotides are TGTGCCAGCAGCTTAGAGTCGCCGACTATGGGGTATGGCTACACCTTC.

Worth noting for this clone: This CDR3 is also generated by other DNA sequences in the sample. The chain uses TRBV28 and TRBJ2-3, with 8 bases identical to TRBD2. The CDR3 contains 14 residues. The germline V gene encodes CDR1 MDHEN and CDR2 SYDVKM. Trimming took 2 bases from V and 4 from J; bases not matched to a gene: 2. CDR3 sequence reads: CASSLIGRADTQYF. DNA of the CDR3: TGTGCCAGCAGTTTAATCGGGAGGGCAGATACGCAGTATTTT.

This clone was seen only once. J is TRBJ2-7 and V is TRBV28; D is ambiguous. Germline-derived CDR1 and CDR2 are MDHEN and SYDVKM. Trimming stripped 2 bases from V and 7 bases from J, with 6 bases between. The CDR3 length is 11 residues. The CDR3 spells CASSLATEQYF. In DNA form, the CDR3 reads TGTGCCAGCAGTTTAGCGACAGAGCAGTACTTC.

This sequence joins TRBV30 and TRBJ2-3; TRBD2 matches at 9 bases. V shed 7 bases, J shed 2 bases, and the junction held 10 bases outside the gene matches. Per germline, CDR1 GTSNPN and CDR2 SVGIG (reference sequence). This CDR3 region has 15 residues. CDR3 nucleotides: TGTGCCTACTCCGCGAGGACTAGCGACACAGATACGCAGTATTTT. Translating it yields CAYSARTSDTDTQYF.

The chain uses TRBV5-1 and TRBJ2-4; possibly TRBD1 for D (5 bases). The CDR3 spans 15 residues. Germline V CDR1 and CDR2: SGHRS, YFSETQ. Trimming stripped 4 bases from V and 8 bases from J, with 19 bases between. CDR3 nucleotide sequence: TGCGCCAGCAGCCCAGGGTATTATGGTGCGGACATTCAGTACTTC. It is translated as CASSPGYYGADIQYF.

Of note for this clone: A far larger clone is one base from this, pointing to a likely read error. At the DNA level, this CDR3 is encoded by other sequences in the same sample as well. V usage is TRBV10-3 and J usage is TRBJ1-1; D is undetermined. Germline CDR1 is ENHRY and CDR2 is SYGVKD. The CDR3 has 13 amino acids. The CDR3 DNA follows: TGTGCCATCAGACTGTACGCGAACACTGAAGCCTTCTTT. Its protein is CAIRLYANTEAFF.

This clone was counted once. The V and J genes are TRBV27 and TRBJ2-7, with 9 bases lining up with TRBD1. J gave up 6 bases and V 6 bases, and 6 bases lay outside the gene matches. From germline, CDR1 is MNHEY and CDR2 SMNVEV (reference sequence). The CDR3 extends over 13 amino acids. The CDR3 protein is CASSRDRVGEQYF. The DNA of the CDR3 is TGTGCCAGCAGCCGGGACAGGGTTGGCGAGCAGTACTTC.

The CDR3 loop is CASSLAATNEKLFF. The CDR3 DNA follows: TGTGCCAGCAGCTTAGCGGCAACTAATGAAAAACTGTTTTTT. V gene TRBV7-2 combines with J gene TRBJ1-4; unclear D gene. Germline loops: CDR1 SGHTA, CDR2 FQGNSA. The V gene lost 0 bases and the J gene lost 0 bases, with 2 bases spanning the gap. The CDR3 contains 14 residues.

The chain combines TRBV28 with TRBJ1-6; the D is unclear. CDR1 and CDR2 from the germline V gene are MDHEN and SYDVKM. V shed 5 bases and J shed 7 bases, with 15 bases lying between them. This CDR3 region has 15 residues. CDR3 sequence: CASSPRRGVNSPLHF. The CDR3 DNA reads TGTGCCAGCAGTCCCAGGCGGGGTGTGAATTCACCCCTCCACTTT.